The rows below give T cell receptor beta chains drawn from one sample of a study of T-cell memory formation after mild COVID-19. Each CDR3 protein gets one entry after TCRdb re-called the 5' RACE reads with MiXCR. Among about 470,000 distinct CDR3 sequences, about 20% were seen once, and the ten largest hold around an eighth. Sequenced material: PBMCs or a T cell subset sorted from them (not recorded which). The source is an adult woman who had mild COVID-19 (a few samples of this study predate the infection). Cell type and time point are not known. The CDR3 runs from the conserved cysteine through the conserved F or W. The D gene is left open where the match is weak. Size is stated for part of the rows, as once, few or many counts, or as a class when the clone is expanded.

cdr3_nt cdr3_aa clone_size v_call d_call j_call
TGTGCCAGCAGCTTAGAGGGACCGTTAACAACTGGGGCCAACGTCCTGACTTTC CASSLEGPLTTGANVLTF few TRBV7-2 - TRBJ2-6
TGTGCCACCCCGAGGGTGATGATCTTC CATPRVMIF - TRBV19 - TRBJ2-1
TGTGCCAGCAGTAGACAGGGGCCCTACACTGAAGCTTTCTTT CASSRQGPYTEAFF - TRBV12-3/TRBV12-4 TRBD1 TRBJ1-1
TGTGCCAGCAGTCCTAGCAGGGCCAAAAACATTCAGTACTTC CASSPSRAKNIQYF - TRBV27 - TRBJ2-4
TGCAGCGTTGCAGGACGGCGGGAGGGCCGGAACAATGAGCAGTTCTTC CSVAGRREGRNNEQFF few TRBV29-1 TRBD2 TRBJ2-1
TGTGCCACCAGCAGGGACATCTCCTACGAGCAGTACTTC CATSRDISYEQYF few TRBV15 - TRBJ2-7
TGCGCCAGCAGCTTGGAAGGGACAGGTCGTCGGGACTCCTACAATGAGCAGTTCTTC CASSLEGTGRRDSYNEQFF many TRBV5-1 TRBD1 TRBJ2-1
TGTGCCACCAGTGAAGGCTCAGGGTTTAGGGCCCAGCATTTT CATSEGSGFRAQHF few TRBV24-1 - TRBJ1-5
TGTGCCAGCAAGACTAGCGGGGGAGGTGGTACGCAGTATTTT CASKTSGGGGTQYF - TRBV6-5 TRBD2 TRBJ2-3
TGTGCCAGCAGCTTAGACGACAGGGTCCCTCACAATGAGCAGTTCTTC CASSLDDRVPHNEQFF - TRBV11-1 TRBD1 TRBJ2-1
TGTGCCAGCAGTTTTTTCTCCTCAGGGGGCGCGGACTATGGCTACACCTTC CASSFFSSGGADYGYTF - TRBV12-3/TRBV12-4 TRBD1 TRBJ1-2
TGCAGCGGGACTAATGTCAAAAACATTCAGTACTTC CSGTNVKNIQYF - TRBV29-1 - TRBJ2-4
TGTGCCAGCAGTGAGGACAGGGTATACGAGCAGTACTTC CASSEDRVYEQYF - TRBV2 TRBD1 TRBJ2-7
TGTGCCATCAGTGCTCCTCGATCACCCCTCCACTTT CAISAPRSPLHF few TRBV10-3 - TRBJ1-6
TGTGCCAGCAGCCAGATTGGCGCTAGCACAGATACGCAGTATTTT CASSQIGASTDTQYF few TRBV4-2 - TRBJ2-3
TGTGCCAGCAGCTTCGAACCGGGCCCCTCCCCTTACGAGCAGTACTTC CASSFEPGPSPYEQYF - TRBV7-6 - TRBJ2-7
TGCGCCAGCAGCTTCGGGACAGGAGGAAATGAAAAACTGTTTTTT CASSFGTGGNEKLFF - TRBV5-1 TRBD1 TRBJ1-4
TGCGCCAGCGGGGCAATAGCCGGCGGCACAGATACGCAGTATTTT CASGAIAGGTDTQYF many TRBV5-1 - TRBJ2-3
TGTGCCAGTAGTATAACCAATCAGCCCCAGCATTTT CASSITNQPQHF once TRBV19 - TRBJ1-5
TGTGCCAGCACAACAGGTTACACCGGGGAGCTGTTTTTT CASTTGYTGELFF - TRBV2 - TRBJ2-2
TGTGCCAGCAGTTCACAGTCACAGCTTGTGGCCTACGAGCAGTACTTC CASSSQSQLVAYEQYF - TRBV12-3/TRBV12-4 - TRBJ2-7
TGTGCCACCAGTGATCCTGACCCGGGACAGGACCCGGAGACCCAGTACTTC CATSDPDPGQDPETQYF - TRBV24-1 TRBD1 TRBJ2-5
TGTGCCAGCAGCTTCGGAGGCTACGGCTACACCTTC CASSFGGYGYTF many TRBV12-3/TRBV12-4 - TRBJ1-2
TGCGCCAGCAGCCTGAGGACGGGTGGAAACACCATATATTTT CASSLRTGGNTIYF - TRBV4-1 - TRBJ1-3
TGTGCCACCAGTGATTTCCAGAGACAGGGGCTCACCGGGGAGCTGTTTTTT CATSDFQRQGLTGELFF - TRBV24-1 TRBD1 TRBJ2-2
TGTGCCAGCAGTTTAGCGCGACTAGCGATGGAAGGCATAGGTGAGCAGTTCTTC CASSLARLAMEGIGEQFF many TRBV12-3/TRBV12-4 TRBD2 TRBJ2-1
TGTGCCAGCAGCTTAGAAACTATCCGGACCTCCTACGAGCAGTACTTC CASSLETIRTSYEQYF - TRBV7-9 - TRBJ2-7
TGCGCCAGCAGCCAAGATGGGGACAGGGGTTGGGAGCAGTTCTTC CASSQDGDRGWEQFF many TRBV4-3 TRBD1 TRBJ2-1
TGTGCCAGCAGCAAGAATAGCGTGCCCTACAATGAGCAGTTCTTC CASSKNSVPYNEQFF - TRBV5-4 - TRBJ2-1
TGTGCCAGCAGTTTAGTGGACACCTACGAGCAGTACTTC CASSLVDTYEQYF large TRBV12-3/TRBV12-4 - TRBJ2-7
TGTGCCAGCAGTTCCCTACCGACTAGCGGCCAAGAGACCCAGTACTTC CASSSLPTSGQETQYF - TRBV12-3/TRBV12-4 TRBD2 TRBJ2-5
TGTGCCACCAGCAGAGGAAGGCTAGTTGAGCAGTTCTTC CATSRGRLVEQFF few TRBV15 - TRBJ2-1
TGTGCCAGCAAGAGCTCGAACATAGAGACCCAGTACTTC CASKSSNIETQYF few TRBV6-5 - TRBJ2-5
TGCGCCAGCAGCCAAGGGGGGCTGACTAATGAAAAACTGTTTTTT CASSQGGLTNEKLFF - TRBV4-3 - TRBJ1-4
TGTGCCACCGCGGGACGGCCCTTACGCGAGCAGTACTTC CATAGRPLREQYF few TRBV6-1 - TRBJ2-7
TGTGCCAGCAGCTTAGTCGCGGGACAGGGGGAGCCCCAGCATTTT CASSLVAGQGEPQHF - TRBV7-2 TRBD1 TRBJ1-5
TGTGCCAGCAGCTTATTCGGGCATCAAGAGACCCAGTACTTC CASSLFGHQETQYF - TRBV7-2 - TRBJ2-5
TGTGCCAGCAGTGTACCCGGGACAGGGGGGACAGATACGCAGTATTTT CASSVPGTGGTDTQYF few TRBV2 TRBD1 TRBJ2-3
TGTGCCAGCAGCCCCTGGGGCCACAATGAGCAGTTCTTC CASSPWGHNEQFF few TRBV14 - TRBJ2-1
TGTGCCACCAGAGGGGGACTCATCAATGAGCAGTTCTTC CATRGGLINEQFF few TRBV15 - TRBJ2-1
TGTGCCAGCTCACCGGCGGGGCCCCTTTCCTACGAGCAGTACTTC CASSPAGPLSYEQYF few TRBV18 - TRBJ2-7
TGTGCCAGCAGTTTGGAACTCCTAGCCAAAAACATTCAGTACTTC CASSLELLAKNIQYF few TRBV12-3/TRBV12-4 - TRBJ2-4
TGTGCCAGCAGCTTAGCTCAGGGGATAGTGTCCTACGAGCAGTACTTC CASSLAQGIVSYEQYF few TRBV11-2 - TRBJ2-7